This T cell receptor beta chain was found in a study of long-term antiretroviral therapy in people with HIV. Trimming pared 0 bases from V and 0 bases from J, leaving 8 bases between. The CDR3 spans 15 residues. Germline CDR1 and CDR2: LNHNV and YYDKDF (reference sequence). Donors each had at least one pre-ART PBMC sample and at least two post-ART ones. Researchers ran immunoSEQ v3.0 at survey level. Using immunoSEQ multiplex PCR, the repertoire was profiled, and TCRdb retains in-frame clones only, with some absent. In the table there are around 40,000 clones, 94% of which are singletons. The chain carries TRBV15 and TRBJ1-1, with D maybe TRBD1 (5 bases). The source is a woman between 50 and 59 years old with HIV. This specimen consisted of unsorted PBMCs, obtained 4.1 years after starting antiretroviral therapy. Written as DNA, the CDR3 is TGTGCCACCAGCAGAGATGACAGCCTGAACACTGAAGCTTTCTTT. The encoded protein is CATSRDDSLNTEAFF. Full variable domain (outside the CDR3, taken from reference TRBV15 and TRBJ1-1): DAMVIQNPRYQVTQFGKPVTLSCSQTLNHNVMYWYQQKSSQAPKLLFHYYDKDFNNEADTPDNFQSRRPNTSFCFLDIRSPGLGDTAMYLCATSRDDSLNTEAFFGQGTRLTVV.